This T cell receptor (beta chain) was recorded in a study of blood T cell repertoires in COVID-19. The method was immunoSEQ multiplex PCR; TCRdb's version includes in-frame clones alone and lacks a portion of them. The sample yields around 230,000 clones, approximately 88% seen once. The germline V gene encodes CDR1 LGHDT and CDR2 YNNKEL (reference sequence). There are 13 residues in the CDR3. Trimming pared 1 base from V and 7 bases from J, leaving 11 bases between. The receptor was isolated from a woman in her 40s with acute COVID-19. The sample was PBMCs or T cells enriched from blood (not recorded which). The chain uses TRBV3-1 (or the pseudogene TRBV3-2) and TRBJ2-7, with D possibly matching TRBD2 (6 bases). In nucleotides, the CDR3 is TGTGCCAGCAGCCAAGGGAGGGGATGGGAGCAGTACGTC. Its translation: CASSQGRGWEQYV.